The present T cell receptor beta chain was sequenced within a study of T cells in Graves' hyperthyroidism and ophthalmopathy (dated by TCRdb to the late 2010s). Regarding the study in general: Peripheral blood samples were taken at initial diagnosis, before any treatment was given. A discovery cohort of roughly 96 patients, approximately 45 with Graves' ophthalmopathy and approximately 57 with stable Graves' hyperthyroidism, was used to find distinguishing TCR V-J signatures. Prospective prediction of ophthalmopathy was tested in an independent validation cohort consisting of 18 to 20 hyperthyroidism patients and approximately 16 patients who later progressed to ophthalmopathy. The 100 or so discovery patients were randomly split 7:3 into training and test sets. In addition, the study compared T-cell repertoires in thyroid tissue and in blood from about six Graves' hyperthyroidism patients. Once sampling was done, hyperthyroidism patients were given methimazole at a starting dose of 30 mg daily, whereas ophthalmopathy patients were given high-dose intravenous methylprednisolone. The paper reports TCR Vbeta CDR3 sequencing of 140 or so peripheral blood samples: under 45 ophthalmopathy, about 75 hyperthyroidism and 17 progressor patients. Study-wide findings and limitations: Blood samples also contained most of the expanded thyroid clonotypes (frequency above 0.001), which suggests that blood repertoires may reflect thyroid immune responses. In cross-validation, a model built on a 13 V-J signature told ophthalmopathy apart from stable hyperthyroidism with roughly 87% sensitivity and around 84% specificity, and in testing the same model reached 80%/75%. In validation, the model predicted progression to ophthalmopathy a median of about 6.8 months before onset, with around 70% sensitivity and roughly 77% specificity. No statistical method was used to fix the sample size in advance, and group allocation was not hidden from the investigators.

Stable Graves' hyperthyroidism was defined as no progression to ophthalmopathy during 18 months of follow-up. Hyperthyroidism patients were newly diagnosed, with disease duration under 2 months, and aged 18 to 65 years. Any patient with an uncontrolled infection, another autoimmune disease, pregnancy or lactation was excluded. Diagnoses were based on clinical symptoms, serum thyroxine and TRAb, thyroid ultrasound and orbital computed tomography. Ficoll-Paque density gradient centrifugation was used to isolate PBMCs from approximately 10 ml of fresh peripheral blood. Total RNA was extracted using Trizol reagent, and RNA quality was assessed on an Agilent 2100 Bioanalyzer. The TCR beta CDR3 regions were amplified from RNA transcripts. A first-round RT-PCR of the TCR CDR3 used the HTBI primer set with the Qiagen OneStep RT-PCR kit. A second multiplex PCR round built the libraries, followed by size selection and purification. Sequencing of the libraries was done on an Illumina HiSeq2000 using paired-end 100 bp reads. In the original analysis: SOAPnuke was used to process the raw data, throwing out any read that contained adapters or uncalled bases, had a mean Phred below 15, or lacked an exact constant-primer or identifier match. COPE v1.2.5 was used to merge high-quality paired reads, and clonotypes were defined as unique nucleotide sequences. MiTCR v1.1 was used to align clonotypes to the IMGT TRBV, TRBD and TRBJ reference segments. Only V-J combinations with frequency above 0.0001, covering 99.2% of repertoires, were analysed. The TCS score was defined as the ratio of F50 (clonal expansion) to E x V (chaos), calculated using BLOSUM62-based TCRdist between CDR3 peptides within each V-J. Welch's t-statistics and random forest reduced 450 to 600 V-J features to 10 to 15, which were used in a naive Bayes classifier (R e1071). TCRdb redid the processing of the public reads, applying fastp at Q25 and MiXCR, and retained in-frame beta chains. Each entry merges the rows of one CDR3 protein and shows their most common DNA and genes. These V and J calls derive from TCRdb rather than the authors' analysis. The sample yields 500,000 to 750,000 distinct CDR3 sequences; approximately 15% were counted once. The ten largest clones represent about 7% of the sample.

This clonotype appeared a few times. Its antigen specificity is not known. No base quality information exists; no much larger clone differs at one position. V is shortened by 4 bases, J by 9 bases, and the region joining them spans 26 bases. From the germline V gene, CDR1 is SGDLS and CDR2 is YYNGEE. The CDR3 spans 16 residues, from the cysteine through the phenylalanine. Here the CDR3 DNA is all that survives: 48 bases in frame from base 1. The sequence derives from a woman aged 25-40 years with Graves' hyperthyroidism. The sequenced material came from blood. The chain employs TRBV9 and TRBJ2-7, with the D gene uncertain. The CDR3 sequence is CASSSNPGANAFGQYF. The nucleotide sequence is given as TGTGCCAGCAGCAGTAACCCGGGCGCTAATGCATTCGGGCAGTACTTC.